The 14 T cell receptor beta chains given below trace back to one sample, sequenced in a study of monozygotic twins with inflammatory bowel disease. No DNA is given; TCRdb re-called the 5' RACE reads and lists each CDR3 protein once. This sample's clone table lists more than 300,000 distinct CDR3 sequences. Sequenced sample: blood. The receptors were sampled from a human donor with ulcerative colitis or Crohn's disease, or a healthy co-twin of an affected twin (not recorded which).

This chain connects TRBV7-2 to TRBJ2-7; the D call from TCRdb, TRBD1, cannot be confirmed without DNA. Germline CDR1 and CDR2: SGHTA and FQGNSA. The CDR3 has 15 residues. CDR3 region: CASSLEQGYPYEQYF.

V usage is TRBV28 and J usage is TRBJ2-7; TCRdb calls TRBD2, which cannot be checked without DNA. Germline V gene lookup returns CDR1 MDHEN and CDR2 SYDVKM. The CDR3 extends over 15 amino acids. This CDR3 reads CASSQQAAGVYEQYF.

The genes are TRBV5-1 and TRBJ2-7; TCRdb names TRBD1, which stays unverified in the absence of DNA. Germline CDR1 reads SGHRS; CDR2 reads YFSETQ. The CDR3 length is 15 residues. CDR3 region: CASSKRQEGPYEQYF.

The V and J genes are TRBV12-3 or TRBV12-4 and TRBJ2-1; the D call of TRBD2 rests on TCRdb alone, since no DNA is present to check it. The CDR3 has 14 residues. CDR3 amino acids: CASSPNAGLAEQFF.

This chain connects TRBV4-1 to TRBJ2-7. In germline, CDR1 is MGHRA, CDR2 YSYEKL. The CDR3 has 13 residues. CDR3 amino acids: CASSQEWIYEQYF.

The genes are TRBV18 and TRBJ2-4; TCRdb picks TRBD1, but there is no DNA to check that call. Germline V gene lookup returns CDR1 KGHSH and CDR2 LQKENI. CDR3 length: 21 amino acids. The CDR3 loop is CASSPTFSMLDREAAKNIQYF.

The genes are TRBV11-2 and TRBJ1-2. Germline V gene lookup returns CDR1 SGHAT and CDR2 FQNNGV. The CDR3 sequence is 12 residues long. The CDR3 is CASSSGQGGYTF.

The rearrangement links TRBV10-3 to TRBJ2-7; TCRdb reports TRBD2, a call that lacks DNA to check it against. Germline V lookup: CDR1 ENHRY, CDR2 SYGVKD. This CDR3 has 17 amino acids. CDR3 loop: CAISEGVLGLSSYEQYF.

This CDR3 is CASRTVVRDEQFF. The V and J genes are TRBV2 and TRBJ2-1; TCRdb's D gene call, TRBD1, goes unchecked for lack of DNA. Germline V lookup: CDR1 SNHLY, CDR2 FYNNEI. CDR3 length equals 13 residues.

The genes are TRBV20-1 and TRBJ1-1; TCRdb selects TRBD1, and the lack of DNA leaves this call unchecked. CDR3 length equals 12 residues. Germline CDR1 DFQATT, CDR2 SNEGSKA (reference sequence). CDR3 amino acids: CSATGAPTEAFF.

The V call is TRBV3-1, the J call TRBJ2-7; TCRdb's D call, TRBD1, is unchecked because there is no DNA. Germline CDR1 is LGHDT and CDR2 is YNNKEL (reference sequence). The CDR3 is 16 amino acids. CDR3 sequence: CASSQGQEYLDYEQYF.

This chain uses TRBV20-1 with TRBJ1-4; TCRdb designates TRBD1, a call that cannot be tested without DNA. The CDR3 has 17 residues. CDR1 and CDR2 from the germline V gene are DFQATT and SNEGSKA (reference sequence). CDR3 in amino acids: CSAPSSGTAATNEKLFF.

The rearrangement joins TRBV4-1 to TRBJ2-1. The CDR3 is made up of 17 amino acids. Germline CDR1 is MGHRA and CDR2 is YSYEKL. CDR3 sequence reads: CASSQDNLRTINNEQFF.

The chain combines TRBV4-3 with TRBJ1-4; TCRdb names TRBD1, which stays unverified in the absence of DNA. The CDR3 runs to 15 residues. Germline V gives CDR1 LGHNA, CDR2 YSLEER. CDR3 amino acids: CASSQDKDIDEKLFF.